This T cell receptor (beta chain) is from a study of blood T cell repertoires in COVID-19. Looking at the study overall: Specimens from acute and convalescent COVID-19 originated in the United States, Italy and Spain. From T cells, B-cell-depleted T cells, or PBMCs came the material, which was cDNA or gDNA.

CDR3 size: 15 residues. Germline V gene sequence: CDR1 LGHDT, CDR2 YNNKEL (reference sequence). V lost 4 bases, J lost 5 bases, and 8 bases stayed unmatched. As handled by the study authors: Researchers report that nucleated cell counts were estimated from reference gene primer amplification. Sequencing used immunoSEQ multiplex PCR; TCRdb keeps in-frame clones, though not all of them. V, J and clone size are taken as reported in that table, and D and trimming were inferred from the DNA itself. This table has 65,000 or so clones, approximately 90% appearing once. V and J are TRBV3-1 (or the pseudogene TRBV3-2) and TRBJ2-1; TRBD2 agrees at 7 bases. This TCR was recovered from a human donor with acute or convalescent COVID-19. The donor label of this sample is uncertain. The sample was peripheral blood. CDR3 nucleotide sequence: TGTGCCAGCAGCCCGAGTTGGGGGGGGGACAATGAGCAGTTCTTC. It encodes CASSPSWGGDNEQFF.